A selection of T cell receptor beta chains follows, all from one sample in a study of cytomegalovirus exposure and HLA in healthy donors. Generated by immunoSEQ multiplex PCR, the TCRdb table keeps only in-frame clones and is missing some. The sample spans more than 45,000 clones; the ten largest clones claim 12%. The source material was PBMCs. Receptors were obtained from a woman in her 30s in good health and CMV-seropositive. Each CDR3 is given with its conserved first and last residue. Each record gives: V gene, J gene, D gene, CDR3 protein, CDR3 DNA. D genes are given only for firm matches.

>TRBV9|TRBJ2-1|.
CASSVDSSYNEQFF
TGTGCCAGCAGCGTAGACAGTTCCTACAATGAGCAGTTCTTC
>TRBV27|TRBJ1-2|.
CASSWGRDYGYTF
TGTGCCAGCTCCTGGGGGCGCGACTATGGCTACACCTTC
>TRBV5-1|TRBJ1-4|.
CASTYEGGEKLFF
TGCGCCAGCACTTACGAGGGCGGAGAAAAACTGTTTTTT
>TRBV18|TRBJ2-7|TRBD1
CASSPRAGGVNEQYF
TGTGCCAGCTCACCACGGGCAGGGGGTGTTAACGAGCAGTACTTC
>TRBV2|TRBJ2-1|TRBD2
CASRRLAGDYNEQFF
TGTGCCAGCAGGCGACTAGCGGGGGATTACAATGAGCAGTTCTTC
>TRBV4-1|TRBJ2-1|TRBD1
CASSPGQGRDNEQFF
TGCGCCAGCAGCCCCGGACAGGGCAGAGACAATGAGCAGTTCTTC
>TRBV7-6|TRBJ1-1|TRBD1
CASRLGQGTEAFF
TGTGCCAGCAGACTGGGACAGGGAACTGAAGCTTTCTTT
>TRBV5-5|TRBJ2-5|.
CASSPLGSVQETQYF
TGTGCCAGCAGCCCCCTTGGTAGCGTCCAAGAGACCCAGTACTTC
>TRBV6-4|TRBJ2-5|TRBD2
CASSPSDRDYETQYF
TGTGCCAGCAGTCCCTCGGACCGGGACTACGAGACCCAGTACTTC
>TRBV29-1|TRBJ1-6|.
CSARETYNSPLHF
TGCAGCGCCCGGGAAACTTATAATTCACCCCTCCACTTT
>TRBV6-5|TRBJ1-2|.
CASSQTGSGYGYTF
TGTGCCAGCAGTCAAACAGGAAGTGGCTATGGCTACACCTTC
>TRBV5-1|TRBJ2-1|TRBD2
CASSLEVAGAEQFF
TGCGCCAGCAGCTTGGAGGTAGCGGGAGCTGAGCAGTTCTTC
>TRBV7-8|TRBJ2-1|.
CASRLVAGEQFF
TGTGCCAGCAGATTAGTCGCCGGTGAGCAGTTCTTC
>TRBV20-1|TRBJ2-7|TRBD1
CSARTGEEQYF
TGCAGTGCTAGGACAGGGGAAGAGCAGTACTTC
>TRBV9|TRBJ2-7|TRBD2
CASSLNSGEQYF
TGTGCCAGCAGCCTTAATAGCGGGGAGCAGTACTTC
>TRBV7-9|TRBJ2-3|.
CASSLGARPSTDTQYF
TGTGCCAGCAGCTTAGGAGCGAGACCTAGCACAGATACGCAGTATTTT
>TRBV19|TRBJ1-2|.
CASSIDTGPPGGYTF
TGTGCCAGTAGTATAGATACCGGACCTCCGGGAGGCTACACCTTC
>TRBV19|TRBJ2-7|TRBD1
CASSIVGDRGPYEQYF
TGTGCCAGTAGTATAGTAGGGGACAGGGGTCCCTACGAGCAGTACTTC